This T cell receptor beta chain was sequenced in a study of T cell repertoires in cytomegalovirus infection. Study-level background: Public TCR beta signatures provided an indication of both CMV infection and a matching HLA type.

The CDR3 runs to 14 residues. In germline, CDR1 is ENHRY, CDR2 SYGVKD. With 6 bases removed from V and 7 bases from J, the gap between germline ends came to 16 bases. Each CDR3 protein is one row after TCRdb ran MiXCR on the reads. Seen here are 150,000 to 200,000 distinct CDR3 sequences, 25% to 30% observed once, and the top ten hold roughly 29%. This clonotype appeared a few times. The target antigen is unknown. Points from the study as a whole: Accumulated public TCR beta family frequency recognized individuals carrying CMV together with the relevant HLA.

The specimen was PBMCs. The clonotype comes from a human donor in good health (CMV status not recorded). Some clones in this sample may be carry-over from other donors' samples. The chain links TRBV10-3 to TRBJ1-3; D call uncertain. The CDR3 DNA sequence: TGTGCCATCAGAGTGTTGGACGGGAACAACACCATATATTTT. This translates into CAIRVLDGNNTIYF.